This T cell receptor (beta chain) was profiled in a study of blood T cells in healthy people across ages. A sample-barcoded 5' primer and a J-beta primer mix were used in a second PCR of roughly 7 to 11 cycles. A template-switch adaptor with 12 random nucleotides tagged each cDNA molecule. One entry per CDR3 protein results from TCRdb running MiXCR on the 5' RACE reads. The data contain hundreds of thousands of distinct CDR3 sequences, roughly 21% of them singletons. Healthy Caucasians from Russia aged about 6 to 95 served as donors. The TCR was taken from a man in his 70s in good health. Sequencing was carried out using blood.

The CDR3 DNA sequence: TGTGCCAGCAGCGCAGATAACACAGATACGCAGTATTTT. Translated, it gives CASSADNTDTQYF. The J gene is TRBJ2-3, the V gene TRBV7-8; no firm D call. Deletions cut 5 bases from V and 2 bases from J, with 8 bases between. Looked up from germline, CDR1 is SGHVS and CDR2 is FQNEAQ. The CDR3 contains 13 residues. The full variable domain, with the rest looked up from reference TRBV7-8 and TRBJ2-3, is GAGVSQSPRYKVAKRGQDVALRCDPISGHVSLFWYQQALGQGPEFLTYFQNEAQLDKSGLPSDRFFAERPEGSVSTLKIQRTQQEDSAVYLCASSADNTDTQYFGPGTRLTVL.